Listed here is a single T cell receptor beta chain. Its antigen is currently unknown. This entry belongs to a study of T cells in tuberculosis. This table comes from immunoSEQ multiplex PCR, and its TCRdb copy is limited to in-frame clones, with some not included. This sample has 30,000 to 35,000 clones, with 87% found just once. CDR1 SGHDT and CDR2 YYEEEE come from the germline V gene. Trimming shortened V by 1 base and J by 1 base, and 6 bases separated the two germline ends. The CDR3 consists of 13 residues. Documented time point: new active TB diagnosis, blood taken before or within 7 days of starting treatment. Included patients were adults of at least 18, HIV-seronegative, South African. Regarding the study as a whole: Smaller distances to GMM-specific TCRs suggested their expansion in active tuberculosis.

This chain uses TRBV5-6 with TRBJ2-7; D is unresolved. The material sequenced was PBMCs, taken at tuberculosis diagnosis. This TCR derives from an adult with tuberculosis. Here the CDR3 DNA reads TGTGCCAGCAGCTTGACAGTTTCCTACGAGCAGTACTTC. Protein: CASSLTVSYEQYF.